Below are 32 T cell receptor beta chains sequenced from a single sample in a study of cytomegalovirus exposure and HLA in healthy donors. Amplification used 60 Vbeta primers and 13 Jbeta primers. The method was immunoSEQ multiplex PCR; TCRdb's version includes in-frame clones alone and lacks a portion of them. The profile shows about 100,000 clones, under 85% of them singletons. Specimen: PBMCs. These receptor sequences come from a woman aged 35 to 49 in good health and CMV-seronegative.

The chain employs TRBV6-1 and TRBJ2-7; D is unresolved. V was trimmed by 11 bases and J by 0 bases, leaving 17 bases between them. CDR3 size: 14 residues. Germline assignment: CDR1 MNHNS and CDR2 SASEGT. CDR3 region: CACETAGASYEQYF. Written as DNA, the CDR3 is TGTGCCTGCGAGACGGCAGGCGCCTCCTACGAGCAGTACTTC.

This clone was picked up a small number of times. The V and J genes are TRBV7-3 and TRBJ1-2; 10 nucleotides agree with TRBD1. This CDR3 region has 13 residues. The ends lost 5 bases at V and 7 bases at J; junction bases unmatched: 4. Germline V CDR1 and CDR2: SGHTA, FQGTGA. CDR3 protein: CASSHDRGLGYTF. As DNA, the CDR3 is TGTGCCAGCAGCCATGACAGGGGGCTTGGCTACACCTTC.

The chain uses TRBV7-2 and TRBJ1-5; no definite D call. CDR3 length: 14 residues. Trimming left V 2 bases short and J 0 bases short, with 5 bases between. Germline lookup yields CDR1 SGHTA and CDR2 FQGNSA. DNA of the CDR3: TGTGCCAGCAGCTTACAGTATAGCAATCAGCCCCAGCATTTT. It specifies CASSLQYSNQPQHF.

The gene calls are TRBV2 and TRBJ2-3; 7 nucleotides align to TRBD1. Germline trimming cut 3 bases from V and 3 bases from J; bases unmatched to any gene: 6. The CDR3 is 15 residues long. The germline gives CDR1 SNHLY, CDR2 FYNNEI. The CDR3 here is CASSEDRFITDTQYF. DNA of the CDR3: TGTGCCAGCAGTGAGGACAGGTTTATTACAGATACGCAGTATTTT.

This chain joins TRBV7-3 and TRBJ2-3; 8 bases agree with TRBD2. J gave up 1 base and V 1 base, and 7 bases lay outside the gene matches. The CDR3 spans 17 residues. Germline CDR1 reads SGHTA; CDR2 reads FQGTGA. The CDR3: CASSLMGSGTRTDTQYF. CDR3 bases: TGTGCCAGCAGCTTAATGGGTAGCGGGACCCGCACAGATACGCAGTATTTT. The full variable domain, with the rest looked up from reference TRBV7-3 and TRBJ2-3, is GAGVSQTPSNKVTEKGKYVELRCDPISGHTALYWYRQSLGQGPEFLIYFQGTGAADDSGLPNDRFFAVRPEGSVSTLKIQRTERGDSAVYLCASSLMGSGTRTDTQYFGPGTRLTVL.

CDR3 sequence reads: CAIYRGLNTDTQYF. The CDR3, as DNA: TGTGCCATATACAGGGGGCTCAACACAGATACGCAGTATTTT. The chain carries TRBV30 and TRBJ2-3; 9 bases align to TRBD1. Germline CDR1 and CDR2: GTSNPN and SVGIG (reference sequence). CDR3 length: 14 residues. Unmatched junction bases numbered 8, after V lost 8 bases and J lost 2 bases.

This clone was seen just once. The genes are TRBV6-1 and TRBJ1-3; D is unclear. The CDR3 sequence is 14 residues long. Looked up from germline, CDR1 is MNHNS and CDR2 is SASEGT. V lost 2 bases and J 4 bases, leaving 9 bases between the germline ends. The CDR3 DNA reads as TGTGCCAGCAGTGAAAGCGGGGAGGGAAACACCATATATTTT. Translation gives CASSESGEGNTIYF.

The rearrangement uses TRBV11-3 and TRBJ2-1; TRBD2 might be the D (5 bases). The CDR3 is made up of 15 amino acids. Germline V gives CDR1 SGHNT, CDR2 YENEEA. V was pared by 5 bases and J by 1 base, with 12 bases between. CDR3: CASSDRRGSYNEQFF. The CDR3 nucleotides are TGTGCCAGCAGCGATCGCCGGGGTTCCTACAATGAGCAGTTCTTC.

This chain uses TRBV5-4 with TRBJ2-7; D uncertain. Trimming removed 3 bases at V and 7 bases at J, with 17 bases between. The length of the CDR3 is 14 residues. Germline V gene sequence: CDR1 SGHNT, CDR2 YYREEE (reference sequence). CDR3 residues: CASSSGSLSREQYF. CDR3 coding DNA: TGTGCCAGCAGCTCCGGATCCCTCTCGAGGGAGCAGTACTTC.

This CDR3 reads CASSLSGATNEKLFF. CDR3 bases: TGTGCCAGCAGTTTATCGGGGGCAACTAATGAAAAACTGTTTTTT. The chain uses TRBV28 and TRBJ1-4; D perhaps matches TRBD1 (5 bases). CDR1 MDHEN and CDR2 SYDVKM come from the germline V gene. CDR3 length: 15 amino acids. Trimming took 1 base from V and 0 from J, leaving 6 bases between them.

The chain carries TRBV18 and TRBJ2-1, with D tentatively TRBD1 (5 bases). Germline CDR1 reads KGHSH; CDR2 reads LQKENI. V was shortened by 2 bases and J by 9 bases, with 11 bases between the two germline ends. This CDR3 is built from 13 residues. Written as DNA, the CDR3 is TGTGCCAGCTCACCATACAGGAAAAGTGAGCAGTTCTTC. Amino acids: CASSPYRKSEQFF.

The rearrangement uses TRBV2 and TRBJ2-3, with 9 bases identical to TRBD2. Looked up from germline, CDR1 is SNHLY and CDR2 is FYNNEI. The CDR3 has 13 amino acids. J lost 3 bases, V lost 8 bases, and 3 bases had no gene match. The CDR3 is CASFAGGTDTQYF. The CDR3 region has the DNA TGTGCCAGCTTTGCGGGAGGGACAGATACGCAGTATTTT. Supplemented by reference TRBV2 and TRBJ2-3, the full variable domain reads EPEVTQTPSHQVTQMGQEVILRCVPISNHLYFYWYRQILGQKVEFLVSFYNNEISEKSEIFDDQFSVERPDGSNFTLKIRSTKLEDSAMYFCASFAGGTDTQYFGPGTRLTVL.

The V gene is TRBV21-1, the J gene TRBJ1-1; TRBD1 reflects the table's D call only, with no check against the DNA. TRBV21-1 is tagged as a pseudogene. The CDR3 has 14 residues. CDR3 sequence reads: CASSNQGENTEAFF. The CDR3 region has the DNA TGTGCCAGCAGCAATCAGGGGGAGAACACTGAAGCTTTCTTT.

The chain's CDR3 is CASSLSGRDPTDTQYF. The CDR3 nucleotides are TGTGCCAGCAGCCTTAGCGGGAGAGACCCCACAGATACGCAGTATTTT. This chain uses TRBV21-1 with TRBJ2-3; TRBD2 reflects the table's D call only, with no check against the DNA. TRBV21-1 is designated a pseudogene. The CDR3 runs to 16 residues.

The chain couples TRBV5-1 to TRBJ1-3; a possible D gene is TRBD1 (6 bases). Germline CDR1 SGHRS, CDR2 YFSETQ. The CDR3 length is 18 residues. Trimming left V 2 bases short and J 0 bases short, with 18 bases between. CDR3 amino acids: CASSFVPGGAGSGNTIYF. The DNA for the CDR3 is TGCGCCAGCAGCTTCGTCCCTGGGGGGGCCGGCTCTGGAAACACCATATATTTT.

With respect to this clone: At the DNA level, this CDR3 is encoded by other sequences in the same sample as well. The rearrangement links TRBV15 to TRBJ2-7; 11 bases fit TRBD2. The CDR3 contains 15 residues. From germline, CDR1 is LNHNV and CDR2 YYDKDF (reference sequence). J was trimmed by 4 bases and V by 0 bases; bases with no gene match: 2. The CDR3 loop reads CATSRELAGVYEQYF. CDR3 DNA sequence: TGTGCCACCAGCAGAGAACTAGCGGGGGTGTACGAGCAGTACTTC.

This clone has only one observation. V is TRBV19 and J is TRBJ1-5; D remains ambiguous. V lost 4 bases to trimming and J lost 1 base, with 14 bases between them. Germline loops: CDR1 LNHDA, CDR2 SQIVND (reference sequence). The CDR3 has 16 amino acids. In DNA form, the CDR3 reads TGTGCCAGTAGTACAGGTAGAGGGCAGAGCAATCAGCCCCAGCATTTT. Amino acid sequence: CASSTGRGQSNQPQHF.

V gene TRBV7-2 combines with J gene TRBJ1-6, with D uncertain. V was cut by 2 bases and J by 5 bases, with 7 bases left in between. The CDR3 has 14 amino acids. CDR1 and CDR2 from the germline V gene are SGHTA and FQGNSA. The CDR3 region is CASSLMGDNSPLHF. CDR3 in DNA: TGTGCCAGCAGCTTAATGGGAGATAATTCACCCCTCCACTTT.

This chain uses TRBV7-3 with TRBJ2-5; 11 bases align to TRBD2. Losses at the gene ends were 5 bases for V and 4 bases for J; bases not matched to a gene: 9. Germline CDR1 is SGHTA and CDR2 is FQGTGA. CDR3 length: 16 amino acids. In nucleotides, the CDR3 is TGTGCCAGCAGCCTTAGCGGGGGGGCCGGTCTAGAGACCCAGTACTTC. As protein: CASSLSGGAGLETQYF. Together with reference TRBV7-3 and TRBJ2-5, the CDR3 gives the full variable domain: GAGVSQTPSNKVTEKGKYVELRCDPISGHTALYWYRQSLGQGPEFLIYFQGTGAADDSGLPNDRFFAVRPEGSVSTLKIQRTERGDSAVYLCASSLSGGAGLETQYFGPGTRLLVL.

This CDR3 reads CASSRRGTEAFF. Written as DNA, the CDR3 is TGTGCCAGCAGTCGAAGAGGCACTGAAGCTTTCTTT. The gene calls are TRBV6-5 and TRBJ1-1, with D unclear. The germline V and J ends were trimmed by 5 bases and 4 bases, with 8 bases remaining between them. Per germline, CDR1 MNHEY and CDR2 SVGAGI. The CDR3 contains 12 residues.

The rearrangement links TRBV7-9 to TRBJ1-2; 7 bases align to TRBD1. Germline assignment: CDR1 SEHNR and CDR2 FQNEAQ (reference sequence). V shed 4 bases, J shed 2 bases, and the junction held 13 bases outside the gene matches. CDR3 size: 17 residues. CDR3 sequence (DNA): TGTGCCAGCAGCTCTCGCGGGACAGCTATAGGGAACTATGGCTACACCTTC. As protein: CASSSRGTAIGNYGYTF.

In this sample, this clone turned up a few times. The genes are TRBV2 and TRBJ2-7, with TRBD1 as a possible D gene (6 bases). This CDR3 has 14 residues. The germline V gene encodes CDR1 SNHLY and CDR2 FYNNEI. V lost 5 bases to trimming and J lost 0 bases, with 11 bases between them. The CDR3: CASSFWTVSYEQYF. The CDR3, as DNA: TGTGCCAGCAGTTTTTGGACAGTCTCCTACGAGCAGTACTTC.

CDR3 residues: CASSLTGRGELFF. Here the CDR3 DNA reads TGTGCCAGCAGCTTAACAGGGAGAGGGGAGCTGTTTTTT. The rearrangement joins TRBV7-3 to TRBJ2-2; maybe TRBD2 (5 bases). Deletions cut 0 bases from V and 8 bases from J, with 7 bases between. Germline CDR1 is SGHTA and CDR2 is FQGTGA. The CDR3 sequence is 13 residues long.

The CDR3 bases are TGTGCCAGCAGTTTTTTGACGGGAGAGCAGTACTTC. Amino acids: CASSFLTGEQYF. The rearrangement joins TRBV28 to TRBJ2-7; possible D gene TRBD2, 5 bases. Between the trimmed V and J ends, which lost 3 bases and 7 bases, there was a span of 10 bases. The CDR3 is made up of 12 amino acids. Per the germline V gene, CDR1 is MDHEN and CDR2 is SYDVKM.

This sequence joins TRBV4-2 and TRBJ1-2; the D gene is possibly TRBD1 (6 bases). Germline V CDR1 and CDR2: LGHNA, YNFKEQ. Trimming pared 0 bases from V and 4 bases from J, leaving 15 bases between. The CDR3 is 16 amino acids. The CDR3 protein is CASSQDEAGDGYGYTF. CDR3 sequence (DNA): TGTGCCAGCAGCCAAGATGAGGCAGGGGATGGCTATGGCTACACCTTC.

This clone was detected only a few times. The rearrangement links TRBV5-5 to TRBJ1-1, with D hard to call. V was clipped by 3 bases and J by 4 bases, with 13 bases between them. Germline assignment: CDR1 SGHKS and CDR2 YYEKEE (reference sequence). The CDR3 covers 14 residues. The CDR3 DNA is TGTGCCAGCAGCTCCCCGGGGTTCGCCACTGAAGCTTTCTTT. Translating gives CASSSPGFATEAFF.

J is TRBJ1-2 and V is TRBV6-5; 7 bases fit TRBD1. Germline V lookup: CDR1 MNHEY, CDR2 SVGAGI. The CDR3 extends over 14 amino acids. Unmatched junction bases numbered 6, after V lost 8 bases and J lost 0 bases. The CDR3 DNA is TGTGCCAGCCTGGGACAGAGCGCTAACTATGGCTACACCTTC. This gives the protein CASLGQSANYGYTF.

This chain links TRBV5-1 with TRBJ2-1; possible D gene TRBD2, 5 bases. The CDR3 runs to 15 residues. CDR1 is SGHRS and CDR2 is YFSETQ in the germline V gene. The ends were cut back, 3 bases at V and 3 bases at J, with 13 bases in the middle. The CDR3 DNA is TGCGCCAGCAGCTGGGCAGAGGGTTACTACAATGAGCAGTTCTTC. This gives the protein CASSWAEGYYNEQFF.

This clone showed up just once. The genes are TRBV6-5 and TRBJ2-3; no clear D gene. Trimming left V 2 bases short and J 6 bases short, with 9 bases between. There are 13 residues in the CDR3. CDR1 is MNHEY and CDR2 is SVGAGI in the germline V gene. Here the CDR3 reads CASSYRHKDTQYF. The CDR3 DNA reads TGTGCCAGCAGTTACCGCCACAAGGATACGCAGTATTTT.

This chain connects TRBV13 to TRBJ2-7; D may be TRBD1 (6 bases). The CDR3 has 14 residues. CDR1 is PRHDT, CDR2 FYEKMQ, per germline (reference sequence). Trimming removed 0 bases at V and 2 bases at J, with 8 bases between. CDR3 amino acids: CASSLGDSTYEQYF. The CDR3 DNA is TGTGCCAGCAGCTTAGGGGACAGCACCTACGAGCAGTACTTC.

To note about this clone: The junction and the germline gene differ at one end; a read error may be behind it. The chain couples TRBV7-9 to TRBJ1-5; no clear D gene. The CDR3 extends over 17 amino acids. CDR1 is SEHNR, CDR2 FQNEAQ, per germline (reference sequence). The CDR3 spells CSSSLGLEHYSNQPQHF. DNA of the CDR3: TGTTCCAGCAGCTTGGGTTTGGAACACTATAGCAATCAGCCCCAGCATTTT.

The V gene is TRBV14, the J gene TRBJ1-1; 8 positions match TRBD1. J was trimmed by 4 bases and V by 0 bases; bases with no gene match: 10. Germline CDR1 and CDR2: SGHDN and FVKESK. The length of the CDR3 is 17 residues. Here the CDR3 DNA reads TGTGCCAGCAGCCAAGATCAATTAGGAACAGGGGGCACTGAAGCTTTCTTT. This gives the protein CASSQDQLGTGGTEAFF.